This T cell receptor beta chain was recovered during a study of siplizumab effects on memory and regulatory T cells. Overall study findings and caveats: A mean of around 65% of mappable alloreactive CD4+ clones were Treg-derived with siplizumab, compared with more than 25% in controls. Sequences below about 10^-5 frequency were poorly captured, and few alloreactive clones mapped to unstimulated subsets.

This CDR3 has 15 residues. V lost 0 bases and J lost 4, with 10 bases in between. Germline V gene lookup returns CDR1 MGHDK and CDR2 SYGVNS. To note about this clone: What it binds is unknown.

Clones were sequenced by immunoSEQ multiplex PCR, and TCRdb holds only the in-frame ones, with some missing. Of 94,000 or so clones listed, 80% to 95% are singletons. The sample taken for sequencing was CD8+ T cells sorted from blood. This receptor was obtained from a human donor in good health. V and J are TRBV25-1 and TRBJ2-1; D ambiguous. CDR3 nucleotides: TGTGCCAGCAGTGAATACGAATCCATATACAATGAGCAGTTCTTC. Its protein product is CASSEYESIYNEQFF.